This is a list of T cell receptor beta chains from one sample in a study of CD8 T cells in ankylosing spondylitis. TCRdb itself ran the 5' RACE reads through MiXCR, one entry per CDR3 protein. The sample lists under 950,000 distinct CDR3 sequences; 15% to 20% were seen once. The sample taken for sequencing was blood, either unsorted or a sorted T cell fraction (not recorded which). These receptors were obtained from a male donor with ankylosing spondylitis. Both conserved end residues are part of each CDR3. The D gene is left open where the match is weak. Where a row states a size, it is once, few, many or the class of an expanded clone; other rows omit it.

TRBV18	NA	NA	TRBJ1-5	CASSPGGSLSNQPQHF	TGTGCCAGCTCACCAGGGGGTTCTTTAAGCAATCAGCCCCAGCATTTT
TRBV30	TRBD1	few	TRBJ2-3	CAWSAGGASTDTQYF	TGTGCCTGGAGTGCAGGGGGCGCGAGCACAGATACGCAGTATTTT
TRBV2	TRBD1	NA	TRBJ2-7	CASRAQGASSGEQYF	TGTGCCAGCAGAGCACAGGGGGCGAGTTCGGGTGAGCAGTACTTC
TRBV5-5	NA	few	TRBJ2-7	CASSKLGWDELTYEQYF	TGTGCCAGCAGCAAGCTAGGCTGGGACGAACTAACCTACGAGCAGTACTTC
TRBV29-1	NA	few	TRBJ2-2	CSVGPSYEDYPRGTGELFF	TGCAGCGTTGGGCCCTCCTACGAGGACTACCCAAGGGGCACCGGGGAGCTGTTTTTT
TRBV9	NA	NA	TRBJ2-2	CASSVALGTRELFF	TGTGCCAGCAGCGTAGCTCTGGGAACTCGGGAGCTGTTTTTT
TRBV20-1	NA	few	TRBJ2-7	CSAAGDLSYEQYF	TGCAGTGCTGCAGGGGACCTCTCCTACGAGCAGTACTTC
TRBV3-1	NA	few	TRBJ2-3	CASSQDLRQAEDTQYF	TGTGCCAGCAGCCAAGATCTTCGGCAGGCTGAAGATACGCAGTATTTT
TRBV4-1	TRBD2	NA	TRBJ2-7	CASSQEVGLARHEQYF	TGCGCCAGCAGCCAAGAGGTGGGACTAGCTCGGCACGAGCAGTACTTC
TRBV12-3/TRBV12-4	TRBD2	few	TRBJ2-1	CASSQTSGSDNEQFF	TGTGCCAGCAGCCAAACTAGCGGAAGCGACAATGAGCAGTTCTTC
TRBV7-2	NA	few	TRBJ1-3	CASSSWGPGNTIYF	TGTGCCAGCAGCTCATGGGGGCCTGGAAACACCATATATTTT
TRBV11-1	NA	NA	TRBJ1-6	CASSLVNSPLHF	TGTGCCAGCAGCTTGGTAAATTCACCCCTCCACTTT
TRBV12-3/TRBV12-4	NA	NA	TRBJ2-5	CASSPLPGEMETQYF	TGTGCCAGCAGTCCCCTGCCGGGGGAGATGGAGACCCAGTACTTC
TRBV7-9	NA	NA	TRBJ2-7	CASSLVEGPYEQYF	TGTGCCAGCAGCTTAGTGGAGGGCCCCTACGAGCAGTACTTC
TRBV12-3/TRBV12-4	NA	few	TRBJ2-3	CASRRQLTDTQYF	TGTGCCAGCAGGAGACAGCTGACAGATACGCAGTATTTT
TRBV5-1	NA	NA	TRBJ2-6	CASRDFRGSGANVLTF	TGCGCCAGCAGGGACTTCCGAGGCTCTGGGGCCAACGTCCTGACTTTC
TRBV27	NA	NA	TRBJ1-1	CASSFIVGGAEAFF	TGTGCCAGCAGTTTCATCGTGGGGGGAGCTGAAGCTTTCTTT
TRBV28	TRBD2	NA	TRBJ2-7	CASSSSGSTYEQYF	TGTGCCAGCAGTTCTAGCGGGAGTACCTACGAGCAGTACTTC
TRBV20-1	TRBD2	NA	TRBJ2-1	CSAMGGGLEYNEQFF	TGCAGTGCTATGGGGGGAGGGCTCGAGTACAATGAGCAGTTCTTC
TRBV5-6	NA	NA	TRBJ1-1	CASSFRHLNTEAFF	TGTGCCAGCAGCTTTCGACACCTGAACACTGAAGCTTTCTTT
TRBV7-2	NA	NA	TRBJ1-6	CASSLAIAEVSPLHF	TGTGCCAGCAGCTTAGCGATCGCCGAGGTGTCACCCCTCCACTTT
TRBV14	TRBD2	NA	TRBJ2-1	CASSQEWTSGAHNEQFF	TGTGCCAGCAGCCAAGAGTGGACTAGCGGGGCCCACAATGAGCAGTTCTTC
TRBV18	NA	NA	TRBJ2-5	CASSPFGGQETQYF	TGTGCCAGCTCACCATTCGGAGGCCAAGAGACCCAGTACTTC
TRBV5-4	NA	NA	TRBJ1-2	CASNDRANYGYTF	TGTGCCAGCAACGACAGAGCTAACTATGGCTACACCTTC
TRBV12-3/TRBV12-4	TRBD2	few	TRBJ2-3	CASSPRGLAPDTQYF	TGTGCCAGCAGTCCGCGAGGACTAGCCCCAGATACGCAGTATTTT
TRBV5-1	NA	NA	TRBJ2-1	CASRVEGLFHNEQFF	TGCGCCAGCCGGGTGGAGGGACTGTTCCACAATGAGCAGTTTTTC
TRBV28	NA	few	TRBJ2-7	CASSSRGRGGEQYF	TGTGCCAGCAGTTCCCGGGGCAGGGGGGGCGAGCAGTACTTC
TRBV20-1	NA	many	TRBJ1-4	CSAREGVIATNEKLFF	TGCAGTGCTAGAGAGGGTGTTATTGCAACTAATGAAAAACTGTTTTTT
TRBV6-5	TRBD1	NA	TRBJ2-5	CASSYFQGENSETQYF	TGTGCCAGCAGTTACTTTCAGGGGGAGAACTCGGAGACCCAGTACTTC
TRBV20-1	NA	NA	TRBJ2-2	CSASAVRVAGELFF	TGCAGTGCTAGCGCAGTGAGGGTAGCCGGGGAGCTGTTTTTT
TRBV28	TRBD1	NA	TRBJ1-5	CASSDPRRRGLNQPQHF	TGTGCCAGCAGTGACCCGAGAAGGAGGGGGCTAAATCAGCCCCAGCATTTT
TRBV29-1	NA	NA	TRBJ2-2	CSVESWTGELFF	TGCAGCGTTGAAAGCTGGACCGGGGAGCTGTTTTTT
TRBV7-8	TRBD2	NA	TRBJ2-1	CASSGTSGGSISSYNEQFF	TGTGCCAGCAGCGGGACTAGCGGGGGATCAATTAGCTCCTACAATGAGCAGTTCTTC
TRBV3-1	TRBD2	few	TRBJ2-1	CASSPGVTSGVEGEQFF	TGTGCCAGCAGCCCGGGGGTGACTAGCGGGGTGGAAGGTGAGCAGTTCTTC
TRBV20-1	NA	few	TRBJ1-6	CSARARIDNSPLHF	TGCAGTGCTAGAGCCAGAATTGATAATTCACCCCTCCACTTT
TRBV27	TRBD1	NA	TRBJ2-5	CASSSATTGGPKETQYF	TGTGCCAGCAGTTCCGCAACCACAGGGGGCCCCAAAGAGACCCAGTACTTC
TRBV7-8	TRBD1	few	TRBJ2-7	CASSHQTGDLEAHEQYF	TGTGCCAGCAGTCACCAGACAGGGGACTTAGAAGCCCACGAGCAGTACTTC
TRBV7-7	NA	few	TRBJ2-5	CASSLSGDRETQYF	TGTGCTAGCAGCTTATCAGGGGATAGGGAGACCCAGTACTTC
TRBV7-9	TRBD1	NA	TRBJ2-1	CASSVQGAYNEQFF	TGTGCCAGCAGCGTCCAGGGGGCCTACAATGAGCAGTTCTTC
TRBV6-5	TRBD2	few	TRBJ2-1	CASSYRLAGVNEQFF	TGTGCCAGCAGTTACCGGCTAGCGGGGGTCAATGAGCAGTTCTTC
TRBV2	TRBD1	NA	TRBJ2-7	CASSEEPGGRNYEQYF	TGTGCCAGCAGTGAGGAACCAGGGGGAAGAAACTACGAGCAGTACTTC
TRBV4-3	TRBD2	few	TRBJ2-7	CASSQDPPSGVYEQYF	TGCGCCAGCAGCCAAGATCCCCCTAGCGGTGTCTACGAGCAGTACTTC
TRBV29-1	NA	few	TRBJ1-2	CSAEDRPRYGYTF	TGCAGCGCTGAGGACAGACCTCGCTATGGCTACACCTTC
TRBV19	NA	NA	TRBJ1-2	CASSRGVSGRGLYGYTF	TGTGCCAGTAGTAGGGGGGTGTCTGGCAGAGGACTCTATGGCTACACCTTC
TRBV6-1	NA	few	TRBJ2-7	CASSPNPGQTYEQYF	TGTGCCAGCAGCCCCAACCCCGGGCAGACCTACGAGCAGTACTTC
TRBV20-1	NA	NA	TRBJ1-1	CSAPPGTFKANTEAFF	TGCAGTGCCCCCCCGGGGACCTTTAAAGCTAACACTGAAGCTTTCTTT
TRBV29-1	NA	NA	TRBJ2-3	CSGIGRLLVDTQYF	TGCAGCGGGATAGGGAGGCTCCTTGTGGATACGCAGTATTTT
TRBV28	NA	NA	TRBJ2-2	CASSLHTTTNTGELFF	TGTGCCAGCAGTTTACACACGACTACGAACACCGGGGAGCTGTTTTTT
TRBV12-3/TRBV12-4	NA	few	TRBJ1-4	CASSVKVKGIRATNEKLFF	TGTGCCAGCAGCGTTAAGGTGAAGGGTATTCGGGCAACTAATGAAAAACTGTTTTTT
TRBV24-1	NA	few	TRBJ2-2	CATSRQANTGELFF	TGTGCCACCAGTCGTCAGGCGAACACCGGGGAGCTGTTTTTT
TRBV20-1	NA	few	TRBJ2-1	CSAKVDWDEQFF	TGCAGTGCTAAGGTGGATTGGGATGAGCAGTTCTTC
TRBV3-1	NA	few	TRBJ2-1	CASSPFSGPNNEQFF	TGTGCCAGCAGCCCCTTCAGCGGGCCGAACAATGAGCAGTTCTTC
TRBV25-1	NA	few	TRBJ1-2	CASSEYRVGYTF	TGTGCCAGCAGTGAATATCGGGTTGGCTACACCTTC
TRBV4-3	NA	many	TRBJ2-7	CASSQALQVGAKEQYF	TGCGCCAGCAGCCAAGCCCTACAGGTGGGGGCGAAGGAGCAGTACTTC
TRBV12-3/TRBV12-4	TRBD1	NA	TRBJ1-6	CASSFFRGQSYNSPLHF	TGTGCCAGCAGTTTTTTCAGGGGGCAGTCCTATAATTCACCCCTCCACTTT